These 7 T cell receptor beta chains share one sample of origin, sequenced in a study of blood T cell repertoires in COVID-19. The protocol was immunoSEQ multiplex PCR, while the TCRdb copy is restricted to in-frame clones and leaves out a portion. The data hold about 270,000 clones, with 88% observed a single time. Sequencing was done on a sample of PBMCs or T cells enriched from blood (not recorded which). The receptors were gathered from a woman aged 25 to 45 who had recovered from COVID-19.

This clone appeared a few times. The CDR3 here is CASSPMVGAGASNQPQHF. Here the CDR3 DNA reads TGTGCCAGCAGCCCTATGGTGGGGGCAGGGGCTTCCAATCAGCCCCAGCATTTT. The chain combines TRBV27 with TRBJ1-5; TRBD1 is a possible D gene (6 bases). Per the germline V gene, CDR1 is MNHEY and CDR2 is SMNVEV (reference sequence). This CDR3 has 18 amino acids. V shed 6 bases and J shed 3 bases, with 24 bases lying between them.

The CDR3 bases are TGTGCCAGCAGCCCCCGTGGGACAACTAACTATGGCTACACCTTC. Translated, it gives CASSPRGTTNYGYTF. The chain couples TRBV7-2 to TRBJ1-2; D possibly corresponds to TRBD1 (6 bases). The V gene lost 5 bases and the J gene lost 0 bases, with 13 bases spanning the gap. This CDR3 has 15 residues. Germline CDR1 SGHTA, CDR2 FQGNSA. The full variable domain, with the rest looked up from reference TRBV7-2 and TRBJ1-2, is GAGVSQSPSNKVTEKGKDVELRCDPISGHTALYWYRQSLGQGLEFLIYFQGNSAPDKSGLPSDRFSAERTGGSVSTLTIQRTQQEDSAVYLCASSPRGTTNYGYTFGSGTRLTVV.

The rearrangement uses TRBV24-1 and TRBJ1-2; TRBD1 matches 9 bases. The CDR3 covers 18 residues. Germline V gene lookup returns CDR1 KGHDR and CDR2 SFDVKD. Germline trimming cut 1 base from V and 4 bases from J; bases unmatched to any gene: 12. The DNA for the CDR3 is TGTGCCACCAGTGATTTCGGGGGGGAGAGGGACAGGGCCTATGGCTACACCTTC. Translating gives CATSDFGGERDRAYGYTF.

The V gene is TRBV19, the J gene TRBJ1-2; D remains unclear. With 0 bases removed from V and 7 bases from J, the gap between germline ends came to 9 bases. The CDR3 runs to 13 residues. Germline V CDR1 and CDR2: LNHDA, SQIVND (reference sequence). CDR3 sequence reads: CASSIDLGGGYTF. The DNA of the CDR3 is TGTGCCAGTAGTATAGACCTGGGAGGTGGCTACACCTTC.

This clone was detected many times. The CDR3 region has the DNA TGTGCCAGCAGCCGGGACAGCCTCACAGATACGCAGTATTTT. This translates into CASSRDSLTDTQYF. This chain links TRBV6-5 with TRBJ2-3, with 7 bases lining up with TRBD1. The CDR3 spans 14 residues. The germline CDR1 and CDR2 sequences are MNHEY and SVGAGI. After removal of 6 bases from V and 2 bases from J, the junction contained 5 bases not matched to a gene.

The gene calls are TRBV27 and TRBJ2-7, with D possibly TRBD1 on 6 matching bases. The CDR3 extends over 15 amino acids. CDR1 is MNHEY, CDR2 SMNVEV, per germline (reference sequence). V was pared by 5 bases and J by 5 bases, with 19 bases between. The CDR3 loop reads CASSPPGQLIHEQYF. CDR3 sequence (DNA): TGTGCCAGCAGTCCCCCCGGACAGTTGATCCACGAGCAGTACTTC.

The chain combines TRBV12-3 or TRBV12-4 with TRBJ1-2; no clear D. CDR3 size: 12 residues. V dropped 5 bases and J dropped 6 bases, with 10 bases sitting between them. CDR3 bases: TGTGCCAGCAGTCCGGAGTACAATGGCTACACCTTC. The encoded protein is CASSPEYNGYTF.